The source of this T cell receptor beta chain is a study of blood T cell repertoires in COVID-19. Generated by immunoSEQ multiplex PCR, the TCRdb table keeps only in-frame clones and is missing some. The sample records some 150,000 clones, just under 85% being singletons. V shed 6 bases and J shed 2 bases, with 14 bases lying between them. Per germline, CDR1 SGHAT and CDR2 FQNNGV. The CDR3 extends over 14 amino acids. The clonotype comes from a man in his forties who had recovered from COVID-19. The J gene is TRBJ2-7, the V gene TRBV11-2; possible D gene TRBD1, 6 bases. Sequenced input: peripheral blood. For the CDR3, the DNA is TGTGCCAGCAGGCAGGGGACGGGCGCCTACGAGCAGTACTTC. Its translation is CASRQGTGAYEQYF.